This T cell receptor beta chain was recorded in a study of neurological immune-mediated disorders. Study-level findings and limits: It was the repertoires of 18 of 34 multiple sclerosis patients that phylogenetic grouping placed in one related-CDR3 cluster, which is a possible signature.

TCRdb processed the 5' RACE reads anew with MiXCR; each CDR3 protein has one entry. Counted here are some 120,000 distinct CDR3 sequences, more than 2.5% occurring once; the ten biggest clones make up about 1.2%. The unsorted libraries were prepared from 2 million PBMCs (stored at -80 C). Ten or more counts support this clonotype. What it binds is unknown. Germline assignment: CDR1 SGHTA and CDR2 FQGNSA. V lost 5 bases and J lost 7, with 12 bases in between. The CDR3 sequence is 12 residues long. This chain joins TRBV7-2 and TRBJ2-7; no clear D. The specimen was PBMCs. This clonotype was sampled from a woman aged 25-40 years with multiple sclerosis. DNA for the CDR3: TGTGCCAGCAGCCCAGCTTTAGCTGAGCAGTACTTC. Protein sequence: CASSPALAEQYF.